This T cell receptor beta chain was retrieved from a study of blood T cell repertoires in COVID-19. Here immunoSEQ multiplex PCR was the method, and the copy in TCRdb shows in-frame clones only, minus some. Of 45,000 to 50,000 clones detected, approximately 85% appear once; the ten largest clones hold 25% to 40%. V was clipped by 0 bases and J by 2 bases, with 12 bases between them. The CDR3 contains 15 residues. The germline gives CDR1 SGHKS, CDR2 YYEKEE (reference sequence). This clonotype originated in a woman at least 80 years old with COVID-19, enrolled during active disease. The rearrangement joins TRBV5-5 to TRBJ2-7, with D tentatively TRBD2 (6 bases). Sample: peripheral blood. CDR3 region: CASSLAGAGTYEQYF. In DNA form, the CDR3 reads TGTGCCAGCAGCTTGGCCGGGGCGGGGACCTACGAGCAGTACTTC.